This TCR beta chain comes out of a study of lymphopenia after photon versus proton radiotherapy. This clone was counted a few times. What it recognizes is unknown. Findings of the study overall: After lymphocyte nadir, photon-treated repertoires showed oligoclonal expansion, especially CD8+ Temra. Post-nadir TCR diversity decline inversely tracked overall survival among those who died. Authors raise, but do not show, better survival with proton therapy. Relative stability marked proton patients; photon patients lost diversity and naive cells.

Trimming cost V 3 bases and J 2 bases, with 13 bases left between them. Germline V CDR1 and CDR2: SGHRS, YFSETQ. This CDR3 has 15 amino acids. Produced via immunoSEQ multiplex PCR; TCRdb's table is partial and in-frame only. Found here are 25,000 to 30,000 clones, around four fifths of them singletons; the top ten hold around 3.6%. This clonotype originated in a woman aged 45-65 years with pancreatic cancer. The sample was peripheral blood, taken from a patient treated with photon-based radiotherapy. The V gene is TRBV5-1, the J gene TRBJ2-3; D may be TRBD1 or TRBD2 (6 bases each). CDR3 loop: CASSSEGGTTDTQYF. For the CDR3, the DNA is TGCGCCAGCAGCTCGGAGGGGGGAACCACAGATACGCAGTATTTT. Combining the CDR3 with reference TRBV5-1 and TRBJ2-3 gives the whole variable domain KAGVTQTPRYLIKTRGQQVTLSCSPISGHRSVSWYQQTPGQGLQFLFEYFSETQRNKGNFPGRFSGRQFSNSRSEMNVSTLELGDSALYLCASSSEGGTTDTQYFGPGTRLTVL.